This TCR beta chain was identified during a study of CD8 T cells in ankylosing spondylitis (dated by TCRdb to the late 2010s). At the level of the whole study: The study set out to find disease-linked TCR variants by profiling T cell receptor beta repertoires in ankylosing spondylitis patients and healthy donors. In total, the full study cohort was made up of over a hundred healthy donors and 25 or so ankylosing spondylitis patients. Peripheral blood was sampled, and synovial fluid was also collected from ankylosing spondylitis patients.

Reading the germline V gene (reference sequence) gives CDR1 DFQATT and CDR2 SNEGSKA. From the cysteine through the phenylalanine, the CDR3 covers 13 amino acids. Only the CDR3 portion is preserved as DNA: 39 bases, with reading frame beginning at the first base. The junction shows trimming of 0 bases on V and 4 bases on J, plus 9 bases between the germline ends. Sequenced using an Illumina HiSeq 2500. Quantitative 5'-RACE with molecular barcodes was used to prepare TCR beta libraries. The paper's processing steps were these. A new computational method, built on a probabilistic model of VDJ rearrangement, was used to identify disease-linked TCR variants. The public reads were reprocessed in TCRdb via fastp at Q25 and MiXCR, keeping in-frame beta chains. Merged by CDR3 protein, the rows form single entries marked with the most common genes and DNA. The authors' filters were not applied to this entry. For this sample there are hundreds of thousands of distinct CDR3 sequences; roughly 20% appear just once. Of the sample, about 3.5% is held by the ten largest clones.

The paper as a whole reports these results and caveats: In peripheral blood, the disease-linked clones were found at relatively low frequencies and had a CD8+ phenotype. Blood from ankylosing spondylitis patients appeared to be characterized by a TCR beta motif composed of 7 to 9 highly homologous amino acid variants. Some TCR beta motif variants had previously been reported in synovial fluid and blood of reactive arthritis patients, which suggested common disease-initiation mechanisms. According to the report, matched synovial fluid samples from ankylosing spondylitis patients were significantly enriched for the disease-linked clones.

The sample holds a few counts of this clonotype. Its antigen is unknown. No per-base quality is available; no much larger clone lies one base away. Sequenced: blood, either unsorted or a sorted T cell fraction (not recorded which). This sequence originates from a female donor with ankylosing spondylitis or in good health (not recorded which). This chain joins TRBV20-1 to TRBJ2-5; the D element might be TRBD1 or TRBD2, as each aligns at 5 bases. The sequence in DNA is TGCAGTGCTAGAGATTTTGGGGGAGAGACCCAGTACTTC. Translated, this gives CSARDFGGETQYF.